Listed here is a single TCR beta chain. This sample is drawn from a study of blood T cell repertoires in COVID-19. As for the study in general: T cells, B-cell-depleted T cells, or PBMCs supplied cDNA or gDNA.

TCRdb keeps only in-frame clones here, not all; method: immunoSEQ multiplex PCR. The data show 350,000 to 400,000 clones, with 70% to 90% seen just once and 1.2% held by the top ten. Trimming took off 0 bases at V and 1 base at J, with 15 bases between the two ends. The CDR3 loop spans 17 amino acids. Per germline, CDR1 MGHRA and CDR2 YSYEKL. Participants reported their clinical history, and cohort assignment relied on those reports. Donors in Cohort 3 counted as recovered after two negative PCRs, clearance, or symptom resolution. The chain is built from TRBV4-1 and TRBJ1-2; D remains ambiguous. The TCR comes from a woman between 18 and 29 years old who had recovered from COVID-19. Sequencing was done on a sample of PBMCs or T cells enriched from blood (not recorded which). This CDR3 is CASSQDLWAADNYGYTF. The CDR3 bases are TGCGCCAGCAGCCAAGATCTATGGGCAGCCGATAACTATGGCTACACCTTC.